This TCR beta chain emerged from a study of OX40 agonist ivuxolimab in advanced cancers. Sequencing was performed with immunoSEQ multiplex PCR; in TCRdb, only in-frame clones are kept and a portion is missing. The repertoire holds about 48,000 clones, with around 87% as singletons. The CDR3 loop spans 15 amino acids. Germline CDR1 and CDR2: SGHTA and FQGTGA. Deletions cut 10 bases from V and 2 bases from J, with 17 bases between. Sequencing was performed on CD4+ or CD8+ T cells sorted from blood, taken in a trial of the OX40 agonist ivuxolimab. The chain combines TRBV7-3 with TRBJ2-2; weak D call: TRBD1 (6 bases). The receptor was isolated from an adult with an advanced solid tumor such as melanoma, head and neck, liver or kidney cancer. In nucleotides, the CDR3 is TGTGCCACCCCCGACAGGTCCCGAAACACCGGGGAGCTGTTTTTT. This codes for CATPDRSRNTGELFF.